This entry lists 8 T cell receptor beta chains sequenced from one sample in a study of OX40 agonist ivuxolimab in advanced cancers. Data came from immunoSEQ multiplex PCR; TCRdb stores just in-frame clones and leaves some out. Among roughly 100,000 clones listed, around 90% were seen once. The sequencing here drew on CD4+ or CD8+ T cells sorted from blood, taken in a trial of the OX40 agonist ivuxolimab. The receptors derive from an adult with an advanced solid tumor such as melanoma, head and neck, liver or kidney cancer.

CDR3: CAWSRYGTAFYNSPLHF. The CDR3 coding sequence is TGTGCCTGGAGTCGATACGGGACAGCCTTTTATAATTCACCCCTCCACTTT. The chain joins TRBV30 to TRBJ1-6; 7 bases align to TRBD1. The trim removed 2 bases at V and 4 bases at J, leaving 11 bases unmatched. The germline gives CDR1 GTSNPN, CDR2 SVGIG (reference sequence). CDR3 size: 17 residues.

CDR3 bases: TGCGCCAGCAGCTTGGCAGGAGGGATCTACGAGCAGTACTTC. This codes for CASSLAGGIYEQYF. The chain links TRBV5-1 to TRBJ2-7, with D possibly matching TRBD2 (6 bases). The V gene lost 0 bases and the J gene lost 3 bases, with 10 bases spanning the gap. The CDR3 covers 14 residues. Germline CDR1 reads SGHRS; CDR2 reads YFSETQ.

The chain is built from TRBV5-1 and TRBJ2-1; 7 positions agree with TRBD2. This CDR3 is built from 15 residues. With V trimmed by 4 bases and J by 2 bases, 6 bases remained unmatched. CDR1 is SGHRS, CDR2 YFSETQ, per germline. CDR3 nucleotides: TGCGCCAGCAGCCTACCTAGCGGCCCCTACAATGAGCAGTTCTTC. Translating it yields CASSLPSGPYNEQFF.

The J gene is TRBJ1-3, the V gene TRBV19; possibly TRBD1 for D (6 bases). The CDR3 has 14 amino acids. Germline loops: CDR1 LNHDA, CDR2 SQIVND (reference sequence). The V end lost 5 bases, the J end lost 4 bases, and 12 bases lay between the germline ends. As DNA, the CDR3 is TGTGCCAGTAGTGCGACAGGAAAAGGAAACACCATATATTTT. It encodes CASSATGKGNTIYF.

This chain connects TRBV6-1 to TRBJ2-7; D is possibly TRBD2 (6 bases). From germline, CDR1 is MNHNS and CDR2 SASEGT. The CDR3 covers 14 residues. V was cut by 7 bases and J by 4 bases, with 17 bases left in between. The CDR3 DNA follows: TGTGCCAGCATCCCTGACGGGGGAAGGTACGAGCAGTACTTC. It translates to CASIPDGGRYEQYF.

The chain joins TRBV10-3 to TRBJ1-5, with D perhaps TRBD1 (5 bases). Trimming left V 3 bases short and J 2 bases short, with 17 bases between. The CDR3 has 17 amino acids. Germline-derived CDR1 and CDR2 are ENHRY and SYGVKD. The DNA of the CDR3 is TGTGCCATCAGTGACCCGCGGGGGGGTTTGCGCAATCAGCCCCAGCATTTT. Amino acids: CAISDPRGGLRNQPQHF.

In nucleotides, the CDR3 is TGTGCCAGCAGGCAGGACGGTATACAAGAGACCCAGTACTTC. Protein product: CASRQDGIQETQYF. The rearrangement uses TRBV7-2 and TRBJ2-5, with D unresolved. Trimming pared 6 bases from V and 2 bases from J, leaving 13 bases between. In germline, CDR1 is SGHTA, CDR2 FQGNSA. The CDR3 is 14 amino acids.

The rearrangement uses TRBV21-1 and TRBJ2-6; the D call in the table, TRBD1, was not verified against the DNA. TRBV21-1 is a recognized pseudogene. This CDR3 region has 19 residues. The CDR3, as DNA: TGTGCCAGCAGCAAGGACCGGGACAGGGGATTCTCTGGGGCCAACGTCCTGACTTTC. Translation gives CASSKDRDRGFSGANVLTF.